This TCR beta chain was captured by sequencing in a study of beta chain features in type 1 diabetes. Findings and limits, study-wide: Naive, central memory and regulatory TCRB repertoires appeared more similar among patients than healthy donors.

Germline lookup yields CDR1 MNHEY and CDR2 SMNVEV (reference sequence). The CDR3 spans 15 residues. The germline V and J ends were trimmed by 6 bases and 2 bases, with 16 bases remaining between them. Concerning this clone: The antigen is unknown.

The authors reverse transcribed all of the isolated RNA, so sequencing captured expressed TCRB transcripts. The repertoire was sequenced with immunoSEQ multiplex PCR; TCRdb's copy has only in-frame clones and lacks some. The sample records under 900,000 clones, roughly 17% being singletons. The source material was naive CD4+ T cells from blood. The chain couples TRBV27 to TRBJ1-2; tentative D call: TRBD1 (5 bases). The source is a young woman in good health. The CDR3 DNA reads as TGTGCCAGCAGATTAAGACAGAATAAAAACTATGGCTACACCTTC. Its translation: CASRLRQNKNYGYTF.